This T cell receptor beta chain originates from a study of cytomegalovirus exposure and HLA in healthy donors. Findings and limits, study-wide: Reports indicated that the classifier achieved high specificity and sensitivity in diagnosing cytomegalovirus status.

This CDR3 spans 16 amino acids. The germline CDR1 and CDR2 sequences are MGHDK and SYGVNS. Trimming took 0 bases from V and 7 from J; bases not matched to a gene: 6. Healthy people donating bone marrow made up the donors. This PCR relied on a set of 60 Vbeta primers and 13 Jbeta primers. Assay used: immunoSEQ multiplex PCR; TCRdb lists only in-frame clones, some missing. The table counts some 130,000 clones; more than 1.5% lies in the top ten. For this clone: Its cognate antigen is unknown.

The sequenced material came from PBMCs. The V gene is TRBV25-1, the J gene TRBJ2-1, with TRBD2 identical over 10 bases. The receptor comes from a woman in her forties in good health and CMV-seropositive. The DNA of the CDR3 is TGTGCCAGCAGTGAATATGGGGGACTAGCGACTAATGAGCAGTTCTTC. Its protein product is CASSEYGGLATNEQFF. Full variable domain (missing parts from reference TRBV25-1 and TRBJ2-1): EADIYQTPRYLVIGTGKKITLECSQTMGHDKMYWYQQDPGMELHLIHYSYGVNSTEKGDLSSESTVSRIRTEHFPLTLESARPSHTSQYLCASSEYGGLATNEQFFGPGTRLTVL.